Shown below are 11 T cell receptor beta chains from a single sample sequenced in a study of OX40 agonist ivuxolimab in advanced cancers. Sequencing was performed with immunoSEQ multiplex PCR; in TCRdb, only in-frame clones are kept and a portion is missing. The table lists about 73,000 clones, roughly 80% of them singletons. Sequences were derived from CD4+ or CD8+ T cells sorted from blood, sampled in a trial of the OX40 agonist ivuxolimab. The receptors derive from an adult with an advanced solid tumor such as melanoma, head and neck, liver or kidney cancer.

The V call is TRBV19, the J call TRBJ2-5, with TRBD1 matching over 8 bases. Judging by the DNA end, TRBJ2-7 fits better; the J call may be wrong. The CDR3 sequence is 14 residues long. CDR1 and CDR2 (germline): LNHDA, SQIVND (reference sequence). The CDR3 nucleotides read TGTGCCAGTAGTAAACAGGGGGATCCCTACGAGCAGTACTTC. It codes for CASSKQGDPYEQYF.

The chain links TRBV4-1 to TRBJ1-5, with TRBD1 as a possible D gene (6 bases). The CDR3 has 17 residues. The germline CDR1 and CDR2 sequences are MGHRA and YSYEKL. Trimming pared 4 bases from V and 1 base from J, leaving 17 bases between. DNA for the CDR3: TGCGCCAGCAGCCCCTTCCGGGACAATCTAAGCAATCAGCCCCAGCATTTT. Translated: CASSPFRDNLSNQPQHF.

The CDR3 DNA is TGTGCCAGCAGCTCCGTATCGATTAATTCACCCCTCCACTTT. Its protein is CASSSVSINSPLHF. The V gene is TRBV7-8, the J gene TRBJ1-6, with D uncertain. The CDR3 runs 14 residues. Germline V gene lookup returns CDR1 SGHVS and CDR2 FQNEAQ. The V and J ends lost 4 bases and 6 bases respectively, with 10 bases between them.

The chain joins TRBV7-8 to TRBJ1-4, with 9 positions matching TRBD1. Germline lookup yields CDR1 SGHVS and CDR2 FQNEAQ. This CDR3 has 17 residues. The V and J ends lost 1 base and 3 bases, in that order; junction bases with no gene match: 6. CDR3 nucleotide sequence: TGTGCCAGCAGCTTAGGATACAGGGGGCAGGCTAATGAAAAACTGTTTTTT. Protein: CASSLGYRGQANEKLFF.

The chain links TRBV6-1 to TRBJ1-6; D is unresolved. Trimming left V 4 bases short and J 6 bases short, with 10 bases between. Germline V lookup: CDR1 MNHNS, CDR2 SASEGT. The CDR3 extends over 14 amino acids. Here the CDR3 reads CASSANRLNSPLHF. CDR3 bases: TGTGCCAGCAGTGCTAACAGACTTAATTCACCCCTCCACTTT.

The gene calls are TRBV18 and TRBJ2-3; D not certain. The germline V gene encodes CDR1 KGHSH and CDR2 LQKENI. The CDR3 length is 12 residues. Deletions cut 4 bases from V and 1 base from J, with 3 bases between. The CDR3 is CASSLRTDTQYF. DNA of the CDR3: TGTGCCAGCTCACTTCGCACAGATACGCAGTATTTT.

The rearrangement joins TRBV9 to TRBJ2-3; D could derive from TRBD1 or TRBD2 (5 bases each). The CDR3 is 14 residues long. Trimming stripped 0 bases from V and 2 bases from J, with 7 bases between. CDR1 is SGDLS, CDR2 YYNGEE, per germline. CDR3 nucleotide sequence: TGTGCCAGCAGCGTAGACGGGGCCACAGATACGCAGTATTTT. This translates into CASSVDGATDTQYF.

J is TRBJ1-1 and V is TRBV30; D is perhaps TRBD1 (6 bases). The germline CDR1 and CDR2 sequences are GTSNPN and SVGIG (reference sequence). The CDR3 consists of 14 residues. Trimming stripped 5 bases from V and 2 bases from J, with 15 bases between. CDR3 sequence (DNA): TGTGCCTGGGTTCCATGGACAGTTAACACTGAAGCTTTCTTT. It specifies CAWVPWTVNTEAFF.

The CDR3 sequence is CASSFGGVGNEQFF. The CDR3 nucleotides read TGTGCCAGCAGCTTCGGCGGGGTCGGCAATGAGCAGTTCTTC. The V gene is TRBV11-3, the J gene TRBJ2-1, with a possible D match to TRBD2 (6 bases). V dropped 3 bases and J dropped 6 bases, with 12 bases sitting between them. The CDR3 runs to 14 residues. Per the germline V gene, CDR1 is SGHNT and CDR2 is YENEEA.

This clone appeared once. The J gene is TRBJ1-2, the V gene TRBV11-3; maybe TRBD1 (5 bases). Germline assignment: CDR1 SGHNT and CDR2 YENEEA. This CDR3 region has 13 residues. V lost 6 bases, J lost 4 bases, and 12 bases lay in between. CDR3 sequence reads: CASRGAPSYGYTF. CDR3 DNA sequence: TGTGCCAGCAGAGGGGCCCCGAGCTATGGCTACACCTTC.

The J gene is TRBJ2-1, the V gene TRBV27; D might be TRBD1 or TRBD2, each matching 6 bases. This CDR3 has 17 amino acids. Germline CDR1 reads MNHEY; CDR2 reads SMNVEV (reference sequence). Trimming pared 8 bases from V and 2 bases from J, leaving 22 bases between. This CDR3 reads CASFEGGPKGPYNEQFF. CDR3 bases: TGTGCCAGCTTCGAGGGGGGACCCAAAGGCCCCTACAATGAGCAGTTCTTC.